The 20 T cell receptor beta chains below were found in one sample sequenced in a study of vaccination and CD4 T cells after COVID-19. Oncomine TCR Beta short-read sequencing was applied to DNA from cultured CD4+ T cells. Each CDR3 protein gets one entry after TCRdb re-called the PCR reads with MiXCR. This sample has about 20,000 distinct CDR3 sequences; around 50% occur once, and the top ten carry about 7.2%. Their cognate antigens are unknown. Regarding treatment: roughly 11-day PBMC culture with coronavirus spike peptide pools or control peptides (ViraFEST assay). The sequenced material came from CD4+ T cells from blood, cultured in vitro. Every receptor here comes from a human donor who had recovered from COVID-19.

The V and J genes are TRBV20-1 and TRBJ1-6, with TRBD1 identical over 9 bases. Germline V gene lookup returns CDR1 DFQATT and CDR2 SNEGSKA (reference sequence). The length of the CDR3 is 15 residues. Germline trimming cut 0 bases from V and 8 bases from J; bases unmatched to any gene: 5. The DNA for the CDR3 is TGCAGTGCTAGAGATTGGGGACAGGGTTATTCACCCCTCCACTTT. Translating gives CSARDWGQGYSPLHF.

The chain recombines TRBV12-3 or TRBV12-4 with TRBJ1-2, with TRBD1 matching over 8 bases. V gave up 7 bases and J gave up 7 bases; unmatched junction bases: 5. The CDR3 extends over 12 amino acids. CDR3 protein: CASKTGGSGYTF. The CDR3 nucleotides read TGTGCCAGCAAAACAGGGGGGTCTGGCTACACCTTC.

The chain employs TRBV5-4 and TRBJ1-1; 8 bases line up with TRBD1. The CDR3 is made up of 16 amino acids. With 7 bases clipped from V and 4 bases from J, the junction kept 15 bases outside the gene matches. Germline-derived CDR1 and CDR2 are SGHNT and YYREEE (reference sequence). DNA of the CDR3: TGTGCCAGCTTGGACGCGTCGTCAGGACAGGGCACTGAAGCTTTCTTT. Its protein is CASLDASSGQGTEAFF.

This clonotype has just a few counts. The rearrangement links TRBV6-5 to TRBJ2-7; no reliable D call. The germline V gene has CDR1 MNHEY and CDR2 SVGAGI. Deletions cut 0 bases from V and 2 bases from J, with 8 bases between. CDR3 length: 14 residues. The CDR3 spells CASSYSGSTYEQYF. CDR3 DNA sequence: TGTGCCAGCAGTTACTCCGGGTCGACCTACGAGCAGTACTTC.

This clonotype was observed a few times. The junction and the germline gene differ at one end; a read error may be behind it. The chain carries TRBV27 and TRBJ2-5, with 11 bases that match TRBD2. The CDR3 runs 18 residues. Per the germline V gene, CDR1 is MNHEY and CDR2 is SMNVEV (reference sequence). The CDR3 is CASSSWRTSGGYQETQYF. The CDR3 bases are TGTGCCAGCAGTTCTTGGCGAACTAGCGGGGGTTACCAGGAGACCCAGTACTTC.

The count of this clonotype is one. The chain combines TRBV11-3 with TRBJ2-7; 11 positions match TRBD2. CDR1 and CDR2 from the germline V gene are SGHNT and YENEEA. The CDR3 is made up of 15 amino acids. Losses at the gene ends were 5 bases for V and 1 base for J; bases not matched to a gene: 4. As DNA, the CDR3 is TGTGCCAGCAGCCCAACTAGCGGGAGTTCCTACGAGCAGTACTTC. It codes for CASSPTSGSSYEQYF.

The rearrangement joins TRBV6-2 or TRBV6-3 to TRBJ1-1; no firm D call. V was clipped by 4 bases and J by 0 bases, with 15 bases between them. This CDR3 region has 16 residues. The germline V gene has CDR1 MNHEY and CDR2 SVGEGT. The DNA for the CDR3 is TGTGCCAGCAGTTTGAGGCGGGGTTCTATGAACACTGAAGCTTTCTTT. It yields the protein CASSLRRGSMNTEAFF.

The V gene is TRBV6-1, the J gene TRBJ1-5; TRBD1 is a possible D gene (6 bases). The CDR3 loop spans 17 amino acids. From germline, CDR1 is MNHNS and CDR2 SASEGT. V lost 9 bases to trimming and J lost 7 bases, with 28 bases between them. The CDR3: CASSARGTWGREQPQHF. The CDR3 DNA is TGTGCCAGTTCCGCCCGGGGGACATGGGGCCGGGAGCAGCCCCAGCATTTT.

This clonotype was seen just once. The CDR3 protein is CASSFMGDGSPLHF. The CDR3 nucleotides are TGTGCCAGCAGTTTTATGGGGGATGGGTCACCCCTCCACTTT. V usage is TRBV12-3 or TRBV12-4 and J usage is TRBJ1-6, with a weak D call TRBD1 (5 bases). CDR3 size: 14 residues. Trimming took 3 bases from V and 10 from J, leaving 13 bases between them.

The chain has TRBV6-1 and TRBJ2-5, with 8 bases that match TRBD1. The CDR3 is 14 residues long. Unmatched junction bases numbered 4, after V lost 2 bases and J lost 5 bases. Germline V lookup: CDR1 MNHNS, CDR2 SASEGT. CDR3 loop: CASSEQGAWETQYF. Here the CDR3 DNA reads TGTGCCAGCAGTGAACAGGGGGCGTGGGAGACCCAGTACTTC.

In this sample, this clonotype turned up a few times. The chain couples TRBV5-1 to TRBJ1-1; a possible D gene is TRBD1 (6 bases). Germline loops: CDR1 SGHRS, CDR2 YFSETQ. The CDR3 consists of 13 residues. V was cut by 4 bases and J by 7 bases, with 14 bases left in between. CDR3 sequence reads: CASSPGDTNEAFF. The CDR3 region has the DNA TGCGCCAGCAGCCCGGGGGACACCAATGAAGCTTTCTTT.

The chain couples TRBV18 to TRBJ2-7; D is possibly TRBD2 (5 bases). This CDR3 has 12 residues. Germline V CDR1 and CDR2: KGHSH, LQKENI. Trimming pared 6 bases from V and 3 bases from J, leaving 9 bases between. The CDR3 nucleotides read TGTGCCAGCTCTACGAGGGACTACGAGCAGTACTTC. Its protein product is CASSTRDYEQYF.

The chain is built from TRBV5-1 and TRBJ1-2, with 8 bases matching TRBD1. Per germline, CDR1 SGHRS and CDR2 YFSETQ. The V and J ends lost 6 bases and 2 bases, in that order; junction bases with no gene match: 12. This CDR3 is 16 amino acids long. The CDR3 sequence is CASKQGQGGSNYGYTF. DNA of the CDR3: TGCGCCAGCAAACAAGGACAGGGAGGGTCGAACTATGGCTACACCTTC. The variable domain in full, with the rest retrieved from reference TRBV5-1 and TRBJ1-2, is KAGVTQTPRYLIKTRGQQVTLSCSPISGHRSVSWYQQTPGQGLQFLFEYFSETQRNKGNFPGRFSGRQFSNSRSEMNVSTLELGDSALYLCASKQGQGGSNYGYTFGSGTRLTVV.

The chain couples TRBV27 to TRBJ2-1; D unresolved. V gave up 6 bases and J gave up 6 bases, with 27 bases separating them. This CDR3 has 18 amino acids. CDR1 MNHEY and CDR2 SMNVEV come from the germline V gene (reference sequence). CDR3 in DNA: TGTGCCAGCAGCCAGGCATACATGAGATCCAGGCGTGGCAATGAGCAGTTCTTC. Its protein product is CASSQAYMRSRRGNEQFF.

CDR3 in amino acids: CSAADPTTAKNIQYF. The CDR3 DNA reads as TGCAGTGCTGCAGACCCTACGACGGCCAAAAACATTCAGTACTTC. The chain links TRBV20-1 to TRBJ2-4; D is uncertain. Trimming shortened V by 5 bases and J by 1 base, and 15 bases separated the two germline ends. Germline loops: CDR1 DFQATT, CDR2 SNEGSKA (reference sequence). The CDR3 is 15 amino acids.

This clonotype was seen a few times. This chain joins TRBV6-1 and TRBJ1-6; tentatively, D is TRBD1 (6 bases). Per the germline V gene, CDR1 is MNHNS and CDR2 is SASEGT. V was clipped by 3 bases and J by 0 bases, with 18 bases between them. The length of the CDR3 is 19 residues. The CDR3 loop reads CASSDGGDIRSSYNSPLHF. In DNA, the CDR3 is TGTGCCAGCAGTGATGGAGGGGACATAAGGAGCTCCTATAATTCACCCCTCCACTTT.

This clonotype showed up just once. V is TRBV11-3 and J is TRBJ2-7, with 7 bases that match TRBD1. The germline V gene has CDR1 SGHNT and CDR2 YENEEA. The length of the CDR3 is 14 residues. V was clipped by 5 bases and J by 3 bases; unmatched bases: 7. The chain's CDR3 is CASSPVRDSYEQYF. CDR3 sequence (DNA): TGTGCCAGCAGCCCAGTCCGGGACAGCTACGAGCAGTACTTC.

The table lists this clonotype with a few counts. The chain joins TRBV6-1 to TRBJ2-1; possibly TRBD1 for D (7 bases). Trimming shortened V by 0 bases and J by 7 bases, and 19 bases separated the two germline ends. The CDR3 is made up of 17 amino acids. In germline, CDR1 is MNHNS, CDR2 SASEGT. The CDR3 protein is CASSEALRGRGRNEQFF. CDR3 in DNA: TGTGCCAGCAGTGAAGCGCTGAGGGGGCGAGGGAGGAATGAGCAGTTCTTC.

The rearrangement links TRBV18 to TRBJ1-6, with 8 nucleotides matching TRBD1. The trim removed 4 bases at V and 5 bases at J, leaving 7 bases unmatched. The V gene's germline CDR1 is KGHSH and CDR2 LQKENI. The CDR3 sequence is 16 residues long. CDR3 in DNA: TGTGCCAGCTCACTCCGGACAGGGCCGGATAATTCACCCCTCCACTTT. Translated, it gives CASSLRTGPDNSPLHF.

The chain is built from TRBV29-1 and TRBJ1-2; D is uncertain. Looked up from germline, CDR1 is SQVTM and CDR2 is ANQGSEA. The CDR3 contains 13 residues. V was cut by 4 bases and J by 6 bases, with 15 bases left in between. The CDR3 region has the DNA TGCAGCGTTGTGCCACTCTTCGGGCATGGCTACACCTTC. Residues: CSVVPLFGHGYTF.